Sequencing of this T cell receptor beta chain was carried out in a study of blood T cells in healthy people across ages. Study outcomes and limitations: Unsorted PBMCs ruled out conclusive naive versus antigen-experienced comparison. Versus aged donors, long-lived donors had higher diversity and more naive CD4+ cells.

Many counts were recorded for this clonotype. Antigen unknown. It was with a sample-barcoded 5' primer and a J-beta primer mix that a second PCR of about 6 to 11 cycles was run. Each CDR3 protein is one row after TCRdb ran MiXCR on the 5' RACE reads. Here the sample spans about 750,000 distinct CDR3 sequences, 50% to 65% being singletons. This CDR3 is built from 14 residues. Germline CDR1 and CDR2: SGHDN and FVKESK. V lost 1 base and J 5 bases, leaving 11 bases between the germline ends. The source of this sequence is a man older than 75 in good health. Sequenced sample: blood. This rearrangement joins TRBV14 to TRBJ1-2, with no clear D. Here the CDR3 DNA reads TGTGCCAGCAGCCAAGTAACACAGCTTTATGGCTACACCTTC. Its protein product is CASSQVTQLYGYTF.